This is a list of T cell receptor beta chains from one sample in a study of T cells expressing NK-cell markers. TCRdb reprocessed the 5' RACE reads, with one entry per CDR3 protein and no DNA. The sample has approximately 380,000 distinct CDR3 sequences, and its top ten clones hold roughly 5.2%. Sequencing used blood T cells: a sorted CD56 or NKG2C T cell subset, CD4+ or CD8+ T cells, or bulk PBMC T cells (not recorded which). The source is a man aged 18-75 years in good health. Both conserved end residues are part of each CDR3.

V gene	J gene	CDR3 protein
TRBV20-1	TRBJ1-3	CSARRQGYGNTIYF
TRBV15	TRBJ2-7	CATSTARGGGEQYF
TRBV7-2	TRBJ2-2	CASSLRVVGGTGELFF
TRBV21-1	TRBJ1-6	CASSKLNREGSPLHF
TRBV10-3	TRBJ1-4	CAISDGTGGTNEKLFF
TRBV15	TRBJ1-5	CATTTGQKEPDSNQPQHF
TRBV9	TRBJ2-7	CASSSWDSQHF
TRBV27	TRBJ2-7	CASRRGLGGRYEQYF
TRBV7-8	TRBJ1-6	CASSPPSDSRHSPLHF
TRBV15	TRBJ2-1	CATGDWGRNEQFF
TRBV20-1	TRBJ2-5	CSAVQPGGHPQETQYF
TRBV6-6	TRBJ2-3	CASNQRGTDTQYF
TRBV15	TRBJ2-2	CATSLTGSTGELFF
TRBV2	TRBJ2-1	CASRPSSGLSYNEQFF
TRBV9	TRBJ2-7	CASSLSGTSLYEQYF
TRBV6-1	TRBJ1-4	CASSEAYRGSGEKLFF
TRBV9	TRBJ2-3	CASSTRGLQADTQYF
TRBV6-2/TRBV6-3	TRBJ2-1	CASTPRGSRGGGYEQFF
TRBV12-3/TRBV12-4	TRBJ2-1	CASSLELLAGYYNEQFF
TRBV21-1	TRBJ2-5	CASSQRDKLSETQYF
TRBV29-1	TRBJ1-3	CSAAGTGVSSGNTIYF
TRBV5-1	TRBJ1-2	CASSLRTSGLNYGYTF
TRBV20-1	TRBJ2-1	CSARGTAVLPEQFF
TRBV7-2	TRBJ1-6	CASSHSGQANSPLHF
TRBV11-2	TRBJ2-5	CASSLTVGTSFRETQYF
TRBV29-1	TRBJ2-1	CSLKGGGAMNEQFF
TRBV6-1	TRBJ2-3	CASSEKYGWQTSTDTQYF
TRBV6-1	TRBJ2-7	CASRRGRSYEQYF
TRBV13	TRBJ2-4	CASSPSGLIEIDIQYF
TRBV7-9	TRBJ2-1	CASTPGGTEQFF
TRBV5-1	TRBJ1-2	CASSLPPRTGDGYTF
TRBV27	TRBJ2-7	CASSLPTPSTAYYEQYF
TRBV4-1	TRBJ2-2	CASSQEKRAGSGELFF
TRBV7-8	TRBJ1-1	CASRHTGNTEAFF
TRBV30	TRBJ1-5	CAWSVQGGNQPQHF
TRBV20-1	TRBJ2-1	CSARLAGGPHPEQFF
TRBV20-1	TRBJ2-3	CSASQGSDTQYF
TRBV7-9	TRBJ2-3	CASSLAALGDTQYF
TRBV7-2	TRBJ2-3	CASSLAGGPTQYF
TRBV5-5	TRBJ1-4	CASSFPGELEKLFF
TRBV3-1	TRBJ1-2	CASSRSGGANYGYTF
TRBV3-1	TRBJ2-7	CASSPARGQQAYEQYF
TRBV20-1	TRBJ1-1	CSASLPGRADTEAFF
TRBV7-7	TRBJ2-5	CASSDGSGTQETQYF
TRBV2	TRBJ2-4	CASSLVGWGKNIQYF
TRBV12-3/TRBV12-4	TRBJ1-5	CASSLASGYSNQPQHF
TRBV7-2	TRBJ1-6	CASRARYSPLHF
TRBV20-1	TRBJ2-5	CSARDPASTETQYF
TRBV19	TRBJ2-4	CASSTQGWAKNIQYF
TRBV20-1	TRBJ1-6	CSASERGGLSPLHF
TRBV6-5	TRBJ2-3	CASSYGRLVAQYF
TRBV20-1	TRBJ2-7	CSARGQTLSYEQYF
TRBV7-7	TRBJ2-3	CASSLGPAPGFGGHMDTQYF
TRBV7-9	TRBJ1-5	CASSAAVGGLGQPQHF
TRBV7-8	TRBJ2-2	CASSLVRYRANTGELFF